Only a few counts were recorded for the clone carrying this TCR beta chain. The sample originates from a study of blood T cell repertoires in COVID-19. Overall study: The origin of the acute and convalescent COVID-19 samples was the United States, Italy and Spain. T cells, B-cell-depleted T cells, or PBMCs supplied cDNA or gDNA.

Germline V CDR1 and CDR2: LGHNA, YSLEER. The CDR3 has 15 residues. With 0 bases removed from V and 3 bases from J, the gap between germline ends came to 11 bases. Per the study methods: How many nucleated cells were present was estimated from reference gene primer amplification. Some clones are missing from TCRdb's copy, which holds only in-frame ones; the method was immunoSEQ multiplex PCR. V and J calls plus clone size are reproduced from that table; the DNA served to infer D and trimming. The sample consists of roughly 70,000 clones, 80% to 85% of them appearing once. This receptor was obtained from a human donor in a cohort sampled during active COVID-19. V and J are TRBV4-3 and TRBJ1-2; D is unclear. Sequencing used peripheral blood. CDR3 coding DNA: TGCGCCAGCAGCCAAGATCAGAGGGTAGACTATGGCTACACCTTC. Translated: CASSQDQRVDYGYTF.